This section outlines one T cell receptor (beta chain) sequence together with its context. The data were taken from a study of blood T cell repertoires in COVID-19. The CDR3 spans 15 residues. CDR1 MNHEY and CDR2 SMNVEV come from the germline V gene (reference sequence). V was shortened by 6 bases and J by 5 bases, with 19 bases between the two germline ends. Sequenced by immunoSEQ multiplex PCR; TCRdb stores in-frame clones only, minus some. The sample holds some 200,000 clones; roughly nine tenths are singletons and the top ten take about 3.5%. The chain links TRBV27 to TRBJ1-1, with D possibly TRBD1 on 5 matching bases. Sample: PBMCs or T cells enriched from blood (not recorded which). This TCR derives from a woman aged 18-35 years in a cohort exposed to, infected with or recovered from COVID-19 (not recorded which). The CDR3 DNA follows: TGTGCCAGCAGGACCCTCTTAGGGGCGGTGACTGAAGCTTTCTTT. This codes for CASRTLLGAVTEAFF.